The 24 T cell receptor beta chains below all came from one sample that was sequenced in a study of neurological immune-mediated disorders. TCRdb used MiXCR to reprocess the 5' RACE reads, holding one entry per CDR3 protein. The sample yields about 62,000 distinct CDR3 sequences, about 3.5% seen once. The material sequenced was PBMCs. Receptor source: a woman in her forties or fifties with multiple sclerosis.

This clonotype was detected many times. At one of its ends the junction is not consistent with the germline gene, which may arise from a read error. J is TRBJ1-5 and V is TRBV6-6; 7 bases are shared with TRBD1. The CDR3 contains 15 residues. The germline gives CDR1 MNHNY, CDR2 SVGAGI (reference sequence). The CDR3 bases are TGTGCCAGCAGTTACTCAAGGGGACAGAATCAGCCCCAGAATTTT. Protein: CASSYSRGQNQPQNF.

This clonotype was counted only a few times. V usage is TRBV7-3 and J usage is TRBJ2-2; maybe TRBD2 (6 bases). Germline CDR1 SGHTA, CDR2 FQGTGA. This CDR3 is 16 amino acids long. V was clipped by 5 bases and J by 6 bases, with 19 bases between them. The DNA of the CDR3 is TGTGCCAGCAGCCCGACCGGGGGACCTTCTGCCGGGGAGCTGTTTTTT. Encoded protein: CASSPTGGPSAGELFF.

In the case of this clonotype: The junction differs from germline at one of its ends, possibly a read error. The chain links TRBV11-3 to TRBJ1-5; D is ambiguous. The germline gives CDR1 SGHNT, CDR2 YENEEA. This CDR3 has 12 amino acids. The CDR3 protein is CASSDRDQPQNF. The CDR3 DNA reads as TGTGCCAGCAGCGACCGGGATCAGCCCCAGAATTTT.

This clonotype was seen many times. The V gene is TRBV7-3, the J gene TRBJ2-1, with D perhaps matching TRBD1 or TRBD2 (6 bases each). CDR1 is SGHTA, CDR2 FQGTGA, per germline. The V gene lost 5 bases and the J gene lost 1 base, with 15 bases spanning the gap. The CDR3 sequence is 16 residues long. The CDR3 is CASSLYGGGSYNEQFF. The CDR3 DNA reads TGTGCCAGCAGCCTTTACGGGGGCGGATCCTACAATGAGCAGTTCTTC. Full variable domain (outside the CDR3, taken from reference TRBV7-3 and TRBJ2-1): GAGVSQTPSNKVTEKGKYVELRCDPISGHTALYWYRQSLGQGPEFLIYFQGTGAADDSGLPNDRFFAVRPEGSVSTLKIQRTERGDSAVYLCASSLYGGGSYNEQFFGPGTRLTVL.

V is TRBV15 and J is TRBJ2-7, with 9 positions matching TRBD1. CDR1 is LNHNV and CDR2 is YYDKDF in the germline V gene (reference sequence). This CDR3 contains 14 residues. V trimming: 5 bases; J trimming: 2 bases; junction bases outside the gene matches: 4. For the CDR3, the DNA is TGTGCCACCAGCGTAGACAGGGGGACCTACGAGCAGTACTTC. Protein sequence: CATSVDRGTYEQYF.

This clonotype was counted many times. The CDR3 sequence: CASSSPGGPYEQYF. In nucleotides, the CDR3 is TGTGCCAGCAGCTCCCCCGGAGGACCCTACGAGCAGTACTTC. The V call is TRBV7-9, the J call TRBJ2-7; TRBD2 might be the D (5 bases). The V and J ends lost 4 bases and 2 bases respectively, with 12 bases between them. The CDR3 totals 14 residues. The germline V gene has CDR1 SEHNR and CDR2 FQNEAQ (reference sequence).

This clonotype was picked up many times. The rearrangement uses TRBV6-5 and TRBJ1-2, with a weak D call TRBD1 (6 bases). There are 14 residues in the CDR3. Deletions cut 0 bases from V and 3 bases from J, with 8 bases between. Germline assignment: CDR1 MNHEY and CDR2 SVGAGI. CDR3 in amino acids: CASSYSPGDYGYTF. CDR3 nucleotides: TGTGCCAGCAGTTACTCCCCAGGGGACTATGGCTACACCTTC.

This clonotype was found many times. V gene TRBV5-5 combines with J gene TRBJ2-1, with 10 nucleotides matching TRBD2. CDR1 and CDR2 from the germline V gene are SGHKS and YYEKEE (reference sequence). Germline trimming cut 4 bases from V and 8 bases from J; bases unmatched to any gene: 9. There are 15 residues in the CDR3. The CDR3 sequence: CASSALAGGVHEQFF. The CDR3 DNA reads as TGTGCCAGCAGCGCCTTAGCGGGAGGAGTCCATGAGCAGTTCTTC.

This clonotype was seen repeatedly, ten times or more. The chain links TRBV10-3 to TRBJ1-3; D unresolved. The germline CDR1 and CDR2 sequences are ENHRY and SYGVKD. Trimming shortened V by 6 bases and J by 0 bases, and 12 bases separated the two germline ends. The CDR3 spans 15 residues. The DNA of the CDR3 is TGTGCCATCAGCCACGGGGTTCCCTCTGGAAACACCATATATTTT. It yields the protein CAISHGVPSGNTIYF.

This clonotype was seen ten or more times. J is TRBJ2-5 and V is TRBV11-3, with D possibly matching TRBD2 (6 bases). V dropped 2 bases and J dropped 4 bases, with 14 bases sitting between them. Germline lookup yields CDR1 SGHNT and CDR2 YENEEA. The CDR3 extends over 15 amino acids. CDR3 region: CASSLRSGAAETQYF. The CDR3 DNA sequence: TGTGCCAGCAGCTTAAGGTCGGGAGCGGCAGAGACCCAGTACTTC.

This clonotype was counted ten times or more. The J gene is TRBJ2-2, the V gene TRBV19, with 7 bases that match TRBD1. The CDR3 extends over 14 amino acids. Germline V gene sequence: CDR1 LNHDA, CDR2 SQIVND (reference sequence). The ends lost 3 bases at V and 5 bases at J; junction bases unmatched: 3. The CDR3 loop is CASSIGTVTGELFF. The CDR3 coding sequence is TGTGCCAGTAGTATCGGGACAGTTACCGGGGAGCTGTTTTTT.

Ten or more counts support this clonotype. A read error may account for a junction end that differs from germline. This chain links TRBV5-6 with TRBJ1-2; 7 bases map to TRBD1. This CDR3 comprises 13 residues. Germline CDR1 and CDR2: SGHDT and YYEEEE. Written as DNA, the CDR3 is TGTGCCAGCAGTTTGGGACAGCGACGTGGCTACACCTTC. Translating it yields CASSLGQRRGYTF.

This clonotype was observed many times. The genes are TRBV29-1 and TRBJ2-5; D is undetermined. Trimming shortened V by 5 bases and J by 5 bases, and 15 bases separated the two germline ends. Germline lookup yields CDR1 SQVTM and CDR2 ANQGSEA. CDR3 size: 13 residues. Written as DNA, the CDR3 is TGCAGCGTTAAGCGCCCTTCATCGGAGACCCAGTACTTC. Translation: CSVKRPSSETQYF.

J is TRBJ2-7 and V is TRBV10-3; 7 bases agree with TRBD1. V gave up 4 bases and J gave up 4 bases; unmatched junction bases: 4. The CDR3 extends over 13 amino acids. Germline lookup yields CDR1 ENHRY and CDR2 SYGVKD. The DNA for the CDR3 is TGTGCCATCAGTGCTGGGACAGCGTACGAGCAGTACTTC. Protein sequence: CAISAGTAYEQYF.

The V gene is TRBV20-1, the J gene TRBJ2-2; TRBD2 is a possible D gene (5 bases). Per germline, CDR1 DFQATT and CDR2 SNEGSKA (reference sequence). Trimming left V 0 bases short and J 6 bases short, with 8 bases between. The CDR3 is 13 amino acids. The CDR3 bases are TGCAGTGCTAGAGAGAGGGCGTCCGGGGAGCTGTTTTTT. Amino acids: CSARERASGELFF.

The V call is TRBV10-3, the J call TRBJ1-5; D is ambiguous. Trimming removed 6 bases at V and 2 bases at J, with 11 bases between. This CDR3 comprises 14 residues. Germline assignment: CDR1 ENHRY and CDR2 SYGVKD. This CDR3 reads CAIREDGGNQPQHF. CDR3 in DNA: TGTGCCATCAGGGAAGACGGAGGCAATCAGCCCCAGCATTTT.

With respect to this clonotype: A clone one base away is much larger, so this may be a read error. J is TRBJ2-5 and V is TRBV5-6, with 12 nucleotides matching TRBD2. Germline CDR1 is SGHDT and CDR2 is YYEEEE. The CDR3 runs 16 residues. The CDR3 nucleotides are TGTGCCAACAGCTGGTTGACTAGCGGGAGTCAAGAGACCCAGTACTTC. Translated, it gives CANSWLTSGSQETQYF.

Many counts were recorded for this clonotype. The chain combines TRBV27 with TRBJ1-5; TRBD1 matches at 8 bases. There are 15 residues in the CDR3. Germline-derived CDR1 and CDR2 are MNHEY and SMNVEV (reference sequence). Germline trimming cut 4 bases from V and 2 bases from J; bases unmatched to any gene: 4. In nucleotides, the CDR3 is TGTGCCAGCAGTTCACAGACAGGGGGCAATCAGCCCCAGCATTTT. Protein product: CASSSQTGGNQPQHF.

This chain links TRBV11-2 with TRBJ1-6; 7 bases map to TRBD1. After removal of 10 bases from V and 6 bases from J, the junction contained 6 bases not matched to a gene. The germline V gene has CDR1 SGHAT and CDR2 FQNNGV. The CDR3 totals 13 residues. The CDR3 region is CAIRQGLNSPLHF. The DNA for the CDR3 is TGTGCCATCAGACAGGGTCTTAATTCACCCCTCCACTTT.

This clonotype came up many times. This sequence joins TRBV20-1 and TRBJ1-1, with TRBD1 identical over 8 bases. The length of the CDR3 is 13 residues. Germline loops: CDR1 DFQATT, CDR2 SNEGSKA (reference sequence). The chain's CDR3 is CRGTGGSGTEAFF. CDR3 DNA sequence: TGCAGGGGAACAGGGGGTTCTGGCACTGAAGCTTTCTTT.

In this sample, this clonotype turned up many times. This chain links TRBV7-2 with TRBJ1-5; no clear D gene. The germline V and J ends were trimmed by 2 bases and 0 bases, with 8 bases remaining between them. Per germline, CDR1 SGHTA and CDR2 FQGNSA. The CDR3 has 15 residues. CDR3 protein: CASSLTGDSNQPQHF. The CDR3 bases are TGTGCCAGCAGCTTAACCGGGGATAGCAATCAGCCCCAGCATTTT. Full variable domain (remainder filled in from reference TRBV7-2 and TRBJ1-5): GAGVSQSPSNKVTEKGKDVELRCDPISGHTALYWYRQSLGQGLEFLIYFQGNSAPDKSGLPSDRFSAERTGGSVSTLTIQRTQQEDSAVYLCASSLTGDSNQPQHFGDGTRLSIL.

This clonotype was counted at least ten times. The chain is built from TRBV12-3 or TRBV12-4 and TRBJ2-5; unclear D gene. Trimming shortened V by 2 bases and J by 5 bases, and 6 bases separated the two germline ends. This CDR3 is built from 12 residues. Written as DNA, the CDR3 is TGTGCCAGCAGTTTACTGCGGGAGACCCAGTACTTC. It is translated as CASSLLRETQYF.

This clonotype was picked up one time. Since no conserved phenylalanine or tryptophan closes the CDR3, a read error is the likely cause. The DNA of the CDR3 is TGCGCCAGCAGCCAAGATGCGGGTGGCGGCTACACCAAC. It codes for CASSQDAGGGYTN. The chain links TRBV4-3 to TRBJ1-2; D uncertain. The CDR3 has 13 amino acids. The germline V and J ends were trimmed by 0 bases and 8 bases, with 10 bases remaining between them. The germline V gene encodes CDR1 LGHNA and CDR2 YSLEER.

This rearrangement joins TRBV18 to TRBJ1-5, with TRBD1 matching over 10 bases. The CDR3 consists of 14 residues. Losses at the gene ends were 5 bases for V and 6 bases for J; bases not matched to a gene: 4. Germline V gives CDR1 KGHSH, CDR2 LQKENI. The CDR3, as DNA: TGTGCCAGCTCATCGGGGACAGGGGCTCAGCCCCAGCATTTT. Protein product: CASSSGTGAQPQHF.